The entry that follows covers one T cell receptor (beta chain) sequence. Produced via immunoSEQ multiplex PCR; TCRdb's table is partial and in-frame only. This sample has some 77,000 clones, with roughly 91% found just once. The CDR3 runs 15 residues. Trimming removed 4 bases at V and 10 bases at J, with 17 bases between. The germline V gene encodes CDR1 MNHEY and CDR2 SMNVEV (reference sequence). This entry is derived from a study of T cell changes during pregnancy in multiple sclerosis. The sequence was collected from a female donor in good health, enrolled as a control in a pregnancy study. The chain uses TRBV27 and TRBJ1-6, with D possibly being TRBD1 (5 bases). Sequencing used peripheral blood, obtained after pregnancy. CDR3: CASSWQGRLGSPLHF. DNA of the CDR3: TGTGCCAGCAGTTGGCAGGGCCGACTGGGATCACCCCTCCACTTT.